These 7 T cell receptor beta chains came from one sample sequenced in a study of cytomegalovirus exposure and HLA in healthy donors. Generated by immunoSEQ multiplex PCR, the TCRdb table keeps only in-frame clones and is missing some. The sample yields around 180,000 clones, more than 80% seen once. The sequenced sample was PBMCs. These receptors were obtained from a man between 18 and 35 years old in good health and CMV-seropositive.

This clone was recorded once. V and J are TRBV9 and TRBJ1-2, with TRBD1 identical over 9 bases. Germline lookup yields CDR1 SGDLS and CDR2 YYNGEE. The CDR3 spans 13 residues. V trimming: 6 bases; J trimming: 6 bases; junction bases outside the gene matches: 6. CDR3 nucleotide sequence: TGTGCCAGCACCGGACAGGGGATAGATGGCTACACCTTC. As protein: CASTGQGIDGYTF.

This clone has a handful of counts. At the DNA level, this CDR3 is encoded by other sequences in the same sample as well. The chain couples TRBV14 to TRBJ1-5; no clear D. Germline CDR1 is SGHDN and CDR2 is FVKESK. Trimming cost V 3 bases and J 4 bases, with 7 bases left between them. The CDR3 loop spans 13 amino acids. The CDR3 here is CASSQSGNQPQHF. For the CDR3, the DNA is TGTGCCAGCAGCCAGAGCGGAAATCAGCCCCAGCATTTT.

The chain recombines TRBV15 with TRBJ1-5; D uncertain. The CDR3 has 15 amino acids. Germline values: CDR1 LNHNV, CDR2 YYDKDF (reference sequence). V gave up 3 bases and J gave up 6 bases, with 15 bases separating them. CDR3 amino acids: CATSRDEGFSQPQHF. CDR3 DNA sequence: TGTGCCACCAGCAGGGATGAGGGTTTCTCTCAGCCCCAGCATTTT.

CDR3 nucleotide sequence: TGTGCCAGCAGACCCTCAGGGGGTTTCTACGAGCAGTACTTC. Translated, it gives CASRPSGGFYEQYF. The gene calls are TRBV27 and TRBJ2-7; 7 bases align to TRBD1. Germline CDR1 reads MNHEY; CDR2 reads SMNVEV (reference sequence). V gave up 6 bases and J gave up 3 bases; unmatched junction bases: 8. CDR3 length: 14 residues.

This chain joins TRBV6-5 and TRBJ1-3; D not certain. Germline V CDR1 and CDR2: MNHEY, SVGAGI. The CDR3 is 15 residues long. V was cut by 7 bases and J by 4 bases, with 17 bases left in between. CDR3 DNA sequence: TGTGCCAGCACCCTTTTATCGGGGTACGGAAACACCATATATTTT. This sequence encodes CASTLLSGYGNTIYF.

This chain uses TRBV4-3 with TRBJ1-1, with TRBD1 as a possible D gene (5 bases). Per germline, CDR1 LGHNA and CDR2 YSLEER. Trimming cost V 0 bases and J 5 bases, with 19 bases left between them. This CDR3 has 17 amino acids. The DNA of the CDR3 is TGCGCCAGCAGCCAAGATCGAACGGGTGGGGCAGGGACTGAAGCTTTCTTT. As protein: CASSQDRTGGAGTEAFF.

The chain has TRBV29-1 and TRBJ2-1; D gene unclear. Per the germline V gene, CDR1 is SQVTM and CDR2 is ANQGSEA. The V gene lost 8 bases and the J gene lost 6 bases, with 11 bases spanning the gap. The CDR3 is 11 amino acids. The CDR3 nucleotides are TGCAGCTCCAAGCTTGGCAATGAGCAGTTCTTC. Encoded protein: CSSKLGNEQFF.